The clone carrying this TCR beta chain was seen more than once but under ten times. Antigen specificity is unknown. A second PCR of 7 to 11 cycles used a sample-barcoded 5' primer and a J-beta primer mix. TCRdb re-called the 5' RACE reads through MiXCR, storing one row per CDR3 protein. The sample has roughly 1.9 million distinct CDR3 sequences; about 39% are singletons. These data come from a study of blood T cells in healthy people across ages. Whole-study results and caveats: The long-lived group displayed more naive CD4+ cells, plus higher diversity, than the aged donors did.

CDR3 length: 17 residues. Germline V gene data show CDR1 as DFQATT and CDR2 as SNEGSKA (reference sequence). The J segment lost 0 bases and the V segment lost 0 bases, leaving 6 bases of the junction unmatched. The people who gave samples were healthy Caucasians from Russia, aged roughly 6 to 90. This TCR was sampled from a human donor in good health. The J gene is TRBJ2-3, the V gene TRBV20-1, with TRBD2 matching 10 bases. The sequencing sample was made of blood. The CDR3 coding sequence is TGCAGTGCTAGAGACCCTCTAGCGGGGGCTAGCACAGATACGCAGTATTTT. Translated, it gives CSARDPLAGASTDTQYF.